This T cell receptor beta chain appears in the sequencing data of a study of T cell repertoires in cytomegalovirus infection. Study information: Matching HLA type, along with CMV infection, was indicated by public TCR beta signatures.

The CDR3 runs to 15 residues. Trimming cost V 4 bases and J 2 bases, with 15 bases left between them. Germline-derived CDR1 and CDR2 are SGHNT and YYREEE (reference sequence). This clonotype came up a few times. What it binds is unknown. Study findings and constraints: It was HLA-C-restricted CMV-specific TCR beta clonotypes that dominated the response ex vivo. Cumulated frequencies of public TCR beta families served to identify carriers of CMV plus the relevant HLA.

MiXCR, applied by TCRdb to the reads, yields one record per CDR3 protein. Among 110,000 to 150,000 distinct CDR3 sequences listed, about 6.1% were seen once. The sequence was obtained from a human donor in good health (CMV status not recorded). Some clones in this sample may be carry-over from other donors' samples. This sequence joins TRBV5-4 and TRBJ1-1; D uncertain. Input material: PBMCs. The CDR3 sequence: CASSPGGVINTEAFF. The CDR3 bases are TGTGCCAGCAGCCCGGGCGGTGTGATCAACACTGAAGCTTTCTTT.